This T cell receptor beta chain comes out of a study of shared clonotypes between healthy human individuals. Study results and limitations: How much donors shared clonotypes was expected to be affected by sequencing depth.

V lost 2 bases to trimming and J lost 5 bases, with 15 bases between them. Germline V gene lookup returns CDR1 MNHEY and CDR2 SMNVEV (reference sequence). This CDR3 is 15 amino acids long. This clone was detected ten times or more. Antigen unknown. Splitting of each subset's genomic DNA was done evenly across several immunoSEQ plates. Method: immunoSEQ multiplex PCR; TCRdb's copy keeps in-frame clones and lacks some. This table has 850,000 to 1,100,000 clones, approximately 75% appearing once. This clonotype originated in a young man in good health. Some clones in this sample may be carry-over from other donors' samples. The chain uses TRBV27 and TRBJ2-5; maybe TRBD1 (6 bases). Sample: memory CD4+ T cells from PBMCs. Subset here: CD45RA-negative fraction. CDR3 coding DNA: TGTGCCAGCAGTTTACTTACACAGGGTGGGGAGACCCAGTACTTC. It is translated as CASSLLTQGGETQYF.